A selection of T cell receptor beta chains follows, all from one sample in a study of T cell responses to AZD1222 COVID-19 vaccine. This table comes from immunoSEQ multiplex PCR, and its TCRdb copy is limited to in-frame clones, with some not included. The table lists about 72,000 clones, 80% to 90% of them singletons, with 28% in the top ten. Specimen: peripheral blood, collected 28 days after the second AZD1222 dose. The origin of the receptors is an adult who received the AZD1222 COVID-19 vaccine. Each CDR3 is given with its conserved first and last residue. The order of the fields is D gene, J gene, clone size, V gene, CDR3 protein, CDR3 DNA. The D gene is left open where the match is weak. Expanded clones get a size class; other rows say once, few or many, or leave the size out.

D: .
J: TRBJ2-7
size: .
V: TRBV5-6
CDR3: CASSLGGPTGLREQYF
DNA: TGTGCCAGCAGCTTAGGGGGGCCTACCGGCCTTCGCGAGCAGTACTTC

D: .
J: TRBJ2-7
size: .
V: TRBV6-5
CDR3: CASGPTYEQYF
DNA: TGTGCCAGCGGGCCGACCTACGAGCAGTACTTC

D: .
J: TRBJ2-2
size: .
V: TRBV6-5
CDR3: CASSYSGGATGELFF
DNA: TGTGCCAGCAGTTACTCGGGGGGCGCAACCGGGGAGCTGTTTTTT

D: .
J: TRBJ1-5
size: once
V: TRBV7-2
CDR3: CASSLDSSNQPQHF
DNA: TGTGCCAGCAGCTTAGACAGCAGCAATCAGCCCCAGCATTTT

D: .
J: TRBJ2-3
size: once
V: TRBV10-1
CDR3: CASSSGHRTDTQYF
DNA: TGCGCCAGCAGTTCCGGGCATCGCACAGATACGCAGTATTTT

D: .
J: TRBJ1-1
size: .
V: TRBV6-5
CDR3: CASAIGEAFF
DNA: TGTGCCAGCGCGATAGGGGAAGCTTTCTTT

D: TRBD1
J: TRBJ1-2
size: .
V: TRBV18
CDR3: CASSPEAGGTGSKGYTF
DNA: TGTGCCAGCTCACCGGAGGCAGGGGGCACGGGGTCTAAGGGCTACACCTTC

D: .
J: TRBJ2-7
size: .
V: TRBV5-1
CDR3: CASSLEGPLEQYF
DNA: TGCGCCAGCAGCTTGGAGGGCCCCCTCGAGCAGTACTTC

D: TRBD1
J: TRBJ2-2
size: .
V: TRBV5-1
CDR3: CASSQGDRISGELFF
DNA: TGCGCCAGCAGCCAGGGGGACAGGATCTCCGGGGAGCTGTTTTTT

D: .
J: TRBJ2-7
size: .
V: TRBV6-1
CDR3: CASSERDGTYEQYF
DNA: TGTGCCAGCAGTGAAAGAGACGGAACTTACGAGCAGTACTTC

D: .
J: TRBJ1-3
size: .
V: TRBV14
CDR3: CASSQGRSSGNTIYF
DNA: TGTGCCAGCAGCCAAGGCAGGAGCTCTGGAAACACCATATATTTT

D: TRBD1
J: TRBJ1-1
size: .
V: TRBV6-1
CDR3: CASSEQGAGTEAFF
DNA: TGTGCCAGCAGTGAACAGGGGGCGGGAACTGAAGCTTTCTTT

D: TRBD1
J: TRBJ2-5
size: .
V: TRBV5-6
CDR3: CASSFGFGTGIETQYF
DNA: TGTGCCAGCAGCTTTGGGTTCGGGACAGGGATAGAGACCCAGTACTTC

D: .
J: TRBJ1-4
size: .
V: TRBV7-9
CDR3: CASSTGLRGEKLFF
DNA: TGTGCCAGCAGTACGGGTCTGCGAGGGGAAAAACTGTTTTTT

D: .
J: TRBJ1-6
size: .
V: TRBV14
CDR3: CASSQGRDNSPLHF
DNA: TGTGCCAGCAGCCAAGGACGGGATAATTCACCCCTCCACTTT

D: .
J: TRBJ2-7
size: few
V: TRBV5-6
CDR3: CASSIGETYEQYF
DNA: TGTGCCAGCAGCATCGGGGAAACCTACGAGCAGTACTTC

D: TRBD2
J: TRBJ2-7
size: .
V: TRBV7-2
CDR3: CASSNGLARSYEQYF
DNA: TGTGCCAGCAGCAACGGACTAGCCCGCTCCTACGAGCAGTACTTC

D: .
J: TRBJ2-3
size: .
V: TRBV10-3
CDR3: CAISESLPPTQYF
DNA: TGTGCCATCAGTGAGTCTCTACCACCTACGCAGTATTTT

D: TRBD2
J: TRBJ2-3
size: .
V: TRBV5-8
CDR3: CASSPPVGGSRQTSTDTQYF
DNA: TGTGCCAGCAGCCCGCCGGTGGGGGGGAGCAGACAGACTAGCACAGATACGCAGTATTTT

D: .
J: TRBJ2-2
size: .
V: TRBV11-3
CDR3: CASSLGFSSANTGELFF
DNA: TGTGCCAGCAGCTTAGGGTTCTCTAGCGCTAACACCGGGGAGCTGTTTTTT

D: .
J: TRBJ1-2
size: .
V: TRBV18
CDR3: CASSPGISPALYGYTF
DNA: TGTGCCAGCTCACCAGGAATCAGCCCGGCGCTCTATGGCTACACCTTC

D: TRBD1
J: TRBJ1-4
size: .
V: TRBV19
CDR3: CASSARWTGFSATNEKLFF
DNA: TGTGCCAGTAGTGCCCGATGGACAGGGTTCTCAGCAACTAATGAAAAACTGTTTTTT

D: TRBD2
J: TRBJ2-1
size: .
V: TRBV15
CDR3: CATSRDGLAGEFEQFF
DNA: TGTGCCACCAGCAGAGATGGCCTAGCGGGAGAATTTGAGCAGTTCTTC

D: .
J: TRBJ2-7
size: few
V: TRBV7-9
CDR3: CASSDSYEQYF
DNA: TGTGCCAGCAGCGACTCCTACGAGCAGTACTTC

D: .
J: TRBJ1-2
size: .
V: TRBV20-1
CDR3: CSASKGDGYTF
DNA: TGCAGTGCTAGTAAGGGAGATGGCTACACCTTC

D: .
J: TRBJ1-2
size: .
V: TRBV27
CDR3: CASSSQMAKSYTF
DNA: TGTGCCAGCAGTTCCCAAATGGCCAAAAGCTACACCTTC

D: .
J: TRBJ2-5
size: once
V: TRBV5-1
CDR3: CASSLADGETQYF
DNA: TGCGCCAGCAGCTTGGCCGACGGAGAGACCCAGTACTTC

D: TRBD1
J: TRBJ2-7
size: .
V: TRBV6-6
CDR3: CASSYSSPGQGYEQYF
DNA: TGTGCCAGCAGTTACTCGTCTCCGGGACAGGGGTACGAGCAGTACTTC

D: .
J: TRBJ1-6
size: .
V: TRBV5-1
CDR3: CASSLERGSYNSPLHF
DNA: TGCGCCAGCAGCTTGGAGAGGGGATCCTATAATTCACCCCTCCACTTT

D: .
J: TRBJ2-5
size: .
V: TRBV28
CDR3: CASRGGGIEETQYF
DNA: TGTGCCTCACGAGGGGGAGGGATTGAGGAGACCCAGTACTTC

D: TRBD1
J: TRBJ1-4
size: .
V: TRBV6-5
CDR3: CASSTQGGFWEKLFF
DNA: TGTGCCAGCAGCACACAGGGGGGATTCTGGGAAAAACTGTTTTTT

D: .
J: TRBJ2-5
size: few
V: TRBV7-3
CDR3: CASSLGGAYQETQYF
DNA: TGTGCCAGCAGCTTAGGAGGGGCATACCAAGAGACCCAGTACTTC

D: .
J: TRBJ2-3
size: .
V: TRBV12-3/TRBV12-4
CDR3: CASSRTDTQYF
DNA: TGTGCCAGCAGTCGCACAGATACGCAGTATTTT

D: TRBD1
J: TRBJ2-7
size: .
V: TRBV2
CDR3: CASSTDRRYEQYF
DNA: TGTGCCAGCAGTACGGACAGGAGGTACGAGCAGTACTTC

D: .
J: TRBJ1-2
size: .
V: TRBV11-2
CDR3: CASSLSWGDGYTF
DNA: TGTGCCAGCAGCTTAAGTTGGGGGGATGGCTACACCTTC

D: TRBD1
J: TRBJ2-3
size: .
V: TRBV13
CDR3: CATQDRATDTQYF
DNA: TGTGCCACTCAGGACAGGGCCACAGATACGCAGTATTTT

D: .
J: TRBJ1-2
size: .
V: TRBV10-3
CDR3: CAISLPVTNYGYTF
DNA: TGTGCCATCAGTTTACCAGTAACTAACTATGGCTACACCTTC

D: .
J: TRBJ1-5
size: .
V: TRBV2
CDR3: CASSWEQDNNQPQHF
DNA: TGTGCCAGCAGCTGGGAACAGGACAACAATCAGCCCCAGCATTTT

D: TRBD2
J: TRBJ2-7
size: .
V: TRBV7-2
CDR3: CASSFERGRGREQYF
DNA: TGTGCCAGCAGCTTTGAGCGGGGCCGGGGGAGAGAGCAGTACTTC

D: .
J: TRBJ2-7
size: .
V: TRBV27
CDR3: CASRLLQGYEQYF
DNA: TGTGCCAGCCGGCTGCTACAGGGTTACGAGCAGTACTTC